The TCR beta chain described here comes from a study of CD8 T cells in Susac syndrome. V was clipped by 3 bases and J by 5 bases; unmatched bases: 7. The CDR3 has 15 amino acids. Germline assignment: CDR1 SNHLY and CDR2 FYNNEI. The authors reverse transcribed roughly 0.5 to 1 ug RNA with random hexamers. Via MiXCR, TCRdb re-called the immunoSEQ multiplex PCR reads, giving one row per CDR3 protein. The sample has about 190,000 distinct CDR3 sequences; 90% to 96% are singletons. This clonotype has just one count. The chain is built from TRBV2 and TRBJ2-7, with 10 nucleotides matching TRBD1. The sample was CD4+ T cells from PBMCs. The sequence came from a human donor with Susac syndrome. CDR3 DNA sequence: TGTGCCAGCAGTGATCTCGGGACAGGGGTTGACGAGCAGTACTTC. Translation gives CASSDLGTGVDEQYF. The entire variable domain, with the rest obtained from reference TRBV2 and TRBJ2-7, is as follows: EPEVTQTPSHQVTQMGQEVILRCVPISNHLYFYWYRQILGQKVEFLVSFYNNEISEKSEIFDDQFSVERPDGSNFTLKIRSTKLEDSAMYFCASSDLGTGVDEQYFGPGTRLTVT.